Each of the 19 T cell receptor beta chains below was sequenced from the same sample in a study of cytomegalovirus exposure and HLA in healthy donors. The PCR contained 60 Vbeta and 13 Jbeta primers. TCRdb's table, derived via immunoSEQ multiplex PCR, lists solely in-frame clones and lacks some. The sample shows about 99,000 clones, over 60% of them seen only once. Sample: PBMCs. The receptor source for this set is a male donor in good health and CMV-seropositive.

Turning to this clone: One junction end disagrees with the germline gene, perhaps due to a read error. The chain has TRBV7-7 and TRBJ2-2; 12 positions match TRBD2. Germline lookup yields CDR1 SSHAT and CDR2 FNYEAQ (reference sequence). The CDR3 sequence is 17 residues long. As DNA, the CDR3 is TGTGCTAGCAGCTTAGGACTAGCGGGGTATAACACCGGGGAGCTGTTTTTT. Translation: CASSLGLAGYNTGELFF.

The CDR3 sequence: CASMQGNNSPLHF. Written as DNA, the CDR3 is TGTGCCAGCATGCAGGGCAATAATTCACCCCTCCACTTT. This sequence joins TRBV6-5 and TRBJ1-6, with D maybe TRBD1 (5 bases). The CDR3 sequence is 13 residues long. The V end lost 7 bases, the J end lost 5 bases, and 9 bases lay between the germline ends. Looked up from germline, CDR1 is MNHEY and CDR2 is SVGAGI.

This clone was counted a few times. This chain uses TRBV6-1 with TRBJ2-7; D unclear. V was clipped by 6 bases and J by 7 bases, with 16 bases between them. The CDR3 loop spans 13 amino acids. The V gene's germline CDR1 is MNHNS and CDR2 SASEGT. The CDR3 nucleotides read TGTGCCAGCAGGAGAGGCGGAGCTCGGGAGCAGTACTTC. It codes for CASRRGGAREQYF.

The gene calls are TRBV15 and TRBJ1-5; D call uncertain. From germline, CDR1 is LNHNV and CDR2 YYDKDF (reference sequence). Trimming took 0 bases from V and 1 from J, leaving 16 bases between them. This CDR3 has 18 amino acids. CDR3 in amino acids: CATSRDPGRRPSNQPQHF. CDR3 coding DNA: TGTGCCACCAGCAGAGACCCGGGTCGGCGGCCAAGCAATCAGCCCCAGCATTTT.

The chain couples TRBV6-1 to TRBJ2-1; TRBD1 aligns across 7 bases. This CDR3 spans 13 amino acids. V gave up 8 bases and J gave up 5 bases; unmatched junction bases: 6. Germline V gene lookup returns CDR1 MNHNS and CDR2 SASEGT. CDR3 in amino acids: CASQFDRDNEQFF. CDR3 coding DNA: TGTGCCAGCCAATTCGACAGGGACAATGAGCAGTTCTTC.

This clone was counted a few times. This chain joins TRBV9 and TRBJ2-7; 9 bases fit TRBD1. Germline loops: CDR1 SGDLS, CDR2 YYNGEE. Unmatched junction bases numbered 7, after V lost 3 bases and J lost 3 bases. CDR3 length equals 15 residues. The CDR3 DNA follows: TGTGCCAGCAGCGCCCGGGACAGGGATTACTACGAGCAGTACTTC. It specifies CASSARDRDYYEQYF.

CDR3 in amino acids: CASTEGGGQSEQFF. Written as DNA, the CDR3 is TGTGCCAGCACCGAGGGGGGGGGCCAAAGTGAGCAGTTCTTC. V usage is TRBV2 and J usage is TRBJ2-1; perhaps TRBD2 as D (7 bases). This CDR3 is built from 14 residues. Per germline, CDR1 SNHLY and CDR2 FYNNEI. V lost 7 bases to trimming and J lost 9 bases, with 19 bases between them.

This chain uses TRBV5-8 with TRBJ1-4; no clear D. This CDR3 is built from 15 residues. V lost 6 bases, J lost 7 bases, and 19 bases lay in between. Germline CDR1 is SGHTS and CDR2 is YDEGEE. The CDR3 region is CASKLIVTPGEKLFF. In nucleotides, the CDR3 is TGTGCCAGCAAGCTTATCGTCACCCCTGGTGAAAAACTGTTTTTT.

This clone was detected only a few times. The rearrangement uses TRBV29-1 and TRBJ1-3; 7 nucleotides agree with TRBD1. CDR1 SQVTM and CDR2 ANQGSEA come from the germline V gene. The CDR3 contains 16 residues. J was trimmed by 0 bases and V by 6 bases; bases with no gene match: 11. CDR3 protein: CSVTGDRDSSGNTIYF. The CDR3 nucleotides are TGCAGCGTGACTGGCGACAGGGACAGCTCTGGAAACACCATATATTTT.

The chain joins TRBV27 to TRBJ1-2; TRBD1 might be the D (5 bases). Trimming stripped 0 bases from V and 4 bases from J, with 9 bases between. The CDR3 extends over 14 amino acids. Germline V gene data show CDR1 as MNHEY and CDR2 as SMNVEV (reference sequence). For the CDR3, the DNA is TGTGCCAGCAGTTTATCAGGCAGGGTCTATGGCTACACCTTC. This sequence encodes CASSLSGRVYGYTF.

This clone was detected only a few times. The V call is TRBV7-8, the J call TRBJ2-7, with D perhaps matching TRBD2 (6 bases). The V and J ends lost 7 bases and 1 base respectively, with 20 bases between them. The CDR3 has 16 residues. Germline V gene sequence: CDR1 SGHVS, CDR2 FQNEAQ. The DNA for the CDR3 is TGTGCCAGCACCCCTCAACGGGGGAGCAGGTCCTACGAGCAGTACTTC. Translation: CASTPQRGSRSYEQYF. Full variable domain (remainder filled in from reference TRBV7-8 and TRBJ2-7): GAGVSQSPRYKVAKRGQDVALRCDPISGHVSLFWYQQALGQGPEFLTYFQNEAQLDKSGLPSDRFFAERPEGSVSTLKIQRTQQEDSAVYLCASTPQRGSRSYEQYFGPGTRLTVT.

The CDR3 reads CASSQDGQGGTGNTIYF. CDR3 sequence (DNA): TGCGCCAGCAGCCAAGATGGACAGGGGGGCACTGGAAACACCATATATTTT. J is TRBJ1-3 and V is TRBV4-3, with 10 bases matching TRBD1. The germline CDR1 and CDR2 sequences are LGHNA and YSLEER. With V trimmed by 0 bases and J by 2 bases, 4 bases remained unmatched. The CDR3 totals 17 residues.

The chain carries TRBV4-3 and TRBJ2-7; the match to TRBD1 covers 8 bases. This CDR3 comprises 14 residues. Looked up from germline, CDR1 is LGHNA and CDR2 is YSLEER. The V gene end was trimmed by 4 bases and the J gene end by 2 bases; junction bases not matched to a gene: 4. The CDR3 loop reads CASSPRTGPYEQYF. The CDR3 DNA reads TGCGCCAGCAGCCCCCGGACAGGGCCCTACGAGCAGTACTTC.

This clone appeared a single time. The chain links TRBV7-9 to TRBJ2-7; D perhaps matches TRBD2 (6 bases). V was trimmed by 5 bases and J by 3 bases, leaving 11 bases between them. Germline values: CDR1 SEHNR, CDR2 FQNEAQ (reference sequence). The CDR3 has 13 amino acids. This CDR3 reads CASSPEGFYEQYF. CDR3 DNA sequence: TGTGCCAGCAGCCCGGAGGGGTTCTACGAGCAGTACTTC.

V usage is TRBV2 and J usage is TRBJ1-1; maybe TRBD1 (5 bases). Germline V gene data show CDR1 as SNHLY and CDR2 as FYNNEI. This CDR3 spans 13 amino acids. Trimming stripped 4 bases from V and 1 base from J, with 7 bases between. This chain's CDR3 is CASSARENTEAFF. The CDR3 DNA follows: TGTGCCAGCAGTGCCAGGGAGAACACTGAAGCTTTCTTT. Full variable domain (rest looked up from reference TRBV2 and TRBJ1-1): EPEVTQTPSHQVTQMGQEVILRCVPISNHLYFYWYRQILGQKVEFLVSFYNNEISEKSEIFDDQFSVERPDGSNFTLKIRSTKLEDSAMYFCASSARENTEAFFGQGTRLTVV.

The chain couples TRBV30 to TRBJ2-2; 11 bases align to TRBD2. The CDR3 consists of 15 residues. Looked up from germline, CDR1 is GTSNPN and CDR2 is SVGIG (reference sequence). The junction had 9 bases not matched to a gene; V was cut back by 7 bases and J by 5 bases. The CDR3 sequence: CASHLAGGRTGELFF. Written as DNA, the CDR3 is TGTGCCTCACATTTAGCGGGGGGGCGGACCGGGGAGCTGTTTTTT.

This clone appeared a single time. The genes are TRBV5-4 and TRBJ1-1; D possibly corresponds to TRBD1 (5 bases). CDR1 is SGHNT, CDR2 YYREEE, per germline (reference sequence). V was cut by 0 bases and J by 0 bases, with 9 bases left in between. This CDR3 has 15 amino acids. CDR3 residues: CASSLGGSMNTEAFF. Written as DNA, the CDR3 is TGTGCCAGCAGCTTGGGGGGCAGCATGAACACTGAAGCTTTCTTT.

Details on this clone: The junction departs from the called germline gene at one end, perhaps through a read error. J is TRBJ2-5 and V is TRBV9, with 7 bases lining up with TRBD1. The length of the CDR3 is 15 residues. Germline V gene sequence: CDR1 SGDLS, CDR2 YYNGEE. The CDR3 sequence is CANSYGQDLPETQYF. The CDR3 nucleotides are TGTGCCAACAGCTATGGACAGGACCTCCCAGAGACCCAGTACTTC. Full variable domain (outside the CDR3, taken from reference TRBV9 and TRBJ2-5): DSGVTQTPKHLITATGQRVTLRCSPRSGDLSVYWYQQSLDQGLQFLIQYYNGEERAKGNILERFSAQQFPDLHSELNLSSLELGDSALYFCANSYGQDLPETQYFGPGTRLLVL.

This clone has just a few counts. An end of the junction does not agree with germline; a read error may underlie this. At the DNA level, this CDR3 is encoded by other sequences in the same sample as well. The CDR3 sequence is CASSLDLTGSTEAFF. CDR3 in DNA: TGTGCCAGCAGCTTAGATCTAACGGGATCCACTGAGGCTTTCTTT. The V and J genes are TRBV11-3 and TRBJ1-1; the D is unclear. Germline V gives CDR1 SGHNT, CDR2 YENEEA. This CDR3 region has 15 residues.